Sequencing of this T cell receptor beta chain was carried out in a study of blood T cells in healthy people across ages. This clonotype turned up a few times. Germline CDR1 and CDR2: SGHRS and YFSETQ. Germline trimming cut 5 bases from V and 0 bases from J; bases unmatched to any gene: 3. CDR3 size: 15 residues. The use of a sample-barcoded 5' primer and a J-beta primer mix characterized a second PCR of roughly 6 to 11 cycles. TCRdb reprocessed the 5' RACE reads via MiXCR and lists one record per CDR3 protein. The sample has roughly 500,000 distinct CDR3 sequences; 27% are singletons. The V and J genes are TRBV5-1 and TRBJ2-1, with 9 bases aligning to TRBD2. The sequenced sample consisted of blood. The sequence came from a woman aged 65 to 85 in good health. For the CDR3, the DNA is TGCGCCAGCAGAAGCGGGGGGTCCTCCTACAATGAGCAGTTCTTC. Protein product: CASRSGGSSYNEQFF.